Here is one T cell receptor beta chain with its context. What it recognizes is unknown. The record originates from a study of OX40 agonist ivuxolimab in advanced cancers. Assay used: immunoSEQ multiplex PCR; TCRdb lists only in-frame clones, some missing. The table lists about 18,000 clones, about 70% of them singletons. Study-wide results and limits: The study observed clonal expansion of CD4+ and CD8+ blood T cells by week 6 at 0.1 to 3.0 mg/kg.

The CDR3 spans 13 residues. V lost 2 bases to trimming and J lost 4 bases, with 9 bases between them. Germline CDR1 SGHDT, CDR2 YYEEEE. This TCR came from an adult with an advanced solid tumor such as melanoma, head and neck, liver or kidney cancer. The V gene is TRBV5-6, the J gene TRBJ1-1; D gene unclear. This specimen consisted of CD4+ or CD8+ T cells sorted from blood, obtained in a trial of the OX40 agonist ivuxolimab. CDR3 DNA sequence: TGTGCCAGCAGCTTCCAACCTTCCACTGAAGCTTTCTTT. Translating it yields CASSFQPSTEAFF.